This TCR beta chain was sequenced during a study of T cells in Graves' hyperthyroidism and ophthalmopathy. In this sample, this clonotype turned up a few times. RNA transcripts provided the source from which TCR beta CDR3 regions were amplified. A first-round RT-PCR of the TCR CDR3 used the HTBI primer set. From the multiplex PCR reads, TCRdb called clonotypes with MiXCR, one entry per CDR3 protein. The sample includes about 480,000 distinct CDR3 sequences, under 25% of them seen just once. Specimen: blood. The receptor was derived from a woman in her 70s with Graves' ophthalmopathy.

The CDR3 reads CASSAVYESSPLHF. CDR3 sequence (DNA): TGTGCCAGCAGCGCCGTATATGAGAGTTCACCCCTCCACTTT. This chain joins TRBV9 and TRBJ1-6; D is uncertain. V was pared by 3 bases and J by 9 bases, with 13 bases between. This CDR3 is 14 amino acids long. Germline CDR1 SGDLS, CDR2 YYNGEE.